Listed here are 15 T cell receptor beta chains from one sample, sequenced in a study of immune evolution from preneoplasia to lung adenocarcinoma. The table came from immunoSEQ multiplex PCR; TCRdb's copy has only in-frame clones and leaves some out. Here the sample spans some 4,000 clones, roughly 80% being singletons. Sequenced sample: FFPE lung adenocarcinoma in situ tissue. These receptors all come from a person aged 60-80 years with lung adenocarcinoma.

The rearrangement uses TRBV7-6 and TRBJ2-5; 9 nucleotides line up with TRBD1. This CDR3 region has 13 residues. Germline trimming cut 5 bases from V and 7 bases from J; bases unmatched to any gene: 5. Germline lookup yields CDR1 SGHVS and CDR2 FNYEAQ. CDR3 sequence: CASSPETGGTQYF. As DNA, the CDR3 is TGTGCCAGCAGCCCGGAGACAGGGGGGACCCAGTACTTC.

The chain employs TRBV7-9 and TRBJ2-5; D is undetermined. This CDR3 has 11 residues. Germline assignment: CDR1 SEHNR and CDR2 FQNEAQ (reference sequence). V gave up 5 bases and J gave up 2 bases, with 3 bases separating them. The CDR3 nucleotides are TGTGCCAGCAGCAATCAAGAGACCCAGTACTTC. Its protein product is CASSNQETQYF.

This clone was seen just once. The rearrangement links TRBV28 to TRBJ1-1; 10 nucleotides agree with TRBD1. Germline V gene lookup returns CDR1 MDHEN and CDR2 SYDVKM. J gave up 11 bases and V 3 bases, and 6 bases lay outside the gene matches. There are 13 residues in the CDR3. The CDR3 sequence: CASSFDRGRGAFF. The DNA of the CDR3 is TGTGCCAGCAGTTTTGACAGGGGGCGCGGCGCTTTCTTT.

Only one count was recorded for this clone. V and J are TRBV19 and TRBJ2-7, with D maybe TRBD1 (6 bases). From germline, CDR1 is LNHDA and CDR2 SQIVND (reference sequence). The CDR3 runs 14 residues. Deletions cut 7 bases from V and 4 bases from J, with 17 bases between. CDR3 residues: CASTPGGQRYEQYF. The CDR3 DNA reads as TGTGCCAGTACTCCCGGAGGACAGAGATACGAGCAGTACTTC.

The rearrangement joins TRBV9 to TRBJ2-7; TRBD2 matches at 10 bases. CDR3 length equals 20 residues. The germline V gene has CDR1 SGDLS and CDR2 YYNGEE. Unmatched junction bases numbered 22, after V lost 4 bases and J lost 3 bases. CDR3 protein: CASSLPLVRLAGDKNYEQYF. CDR3 DNA: TGTGCCAGCAGCTTACCCTTAGTGAGGCTAGCGGGGGACAAAAACTACGAGCAGTACTTC.

V usage is TRBV5-1 and J usage is TRBJ2-1, with unresolved D. CDR1 SGHRS and CDR2 YFSETQ come from the germline V gene. V gave up 0 bases and J gave up 0 bases, with 7 bases separating them. The CDR3 spans 15 residues. In DNA form, the CDR3 reads TGCGCCAGCAGCTTGGACGTAAGCTCCTACAATGAGCAGTTCTTC. Translation gives CASSLDVSSYNEQFF.

The table lists this clone with a count of one. V is TRBV28 and J is TRBJ2-1, with TRBD2 as a possible D gene (6 bases). V shed 0 bases and J shed 15 bases, with 12 bases lying between them. This CDR3 region has 12 residues. Germline-derived CDR1 and CDR2 are MDHEN and SYDVKM. CDR3 coding DNA: TGTGCCAGCAGTTTATGGAGGGGACTCAGGTTCTTC. It yields the protein CASSLWRGLRFF.

This chain connects TRBV5-6 to TRBJ2-1; tentatively, D is TRBD1 (6 bases). CDR1 and CDR2 from the germline V gene are SGHDT and YYEEEE. Deletions cut 3 bases from V and 4 bases from J, with 11 bases between. CDR3 size: 14 residues. This CDR3 reads CASSSWTEYNEQFF. CDR3 in DNA: TGTGCCAGCAGCTCGTGGACAGAATACAATGAGCAGTTCTTC.

The rearrangement links TRBV30 to TRBJ1-1, with D possibly TRBD1 on 5 matching bases. The V end was cut by 3 bases, the J end by 3 bases, with 5 bases between. The length of the CDR3 is 11 residues. Looked up from germline, CDR1 is GTSNPN and CDR2 is SVGIG (reference sequence). The CDR3 is CAWSRDTEAFF. As DNA, the CDR3 is TGTGCCTGGAGCAGGGACACTGAAGCTTTCTTT. Filled out from reference TRBV30 and TRBJ1-1, the complete variable domain reads SQTIHQWPATLVQPVGSPLSLECTVEGTSNPNLYWYRQAAGRGLQLLFYSVGIGQISSEVPQNLSASRPQDRQFILSSKKLLLSDSGFYLCAWSRDTEAFFGQGTRLTVV.

The table lists this clone with a few counts. This sequence joins TRBV30 and TRBJ1-2, with D tentatively TRBD1 (5 bases). Germline lookup yields CDR1 GTSNPN and CDR2 SVGIG (reference sequence). This CDR3 is built from 13 residues. Trimming cost V 6 bases and J 6 bases, with 17 bases left between them. Written as DNA, the CDR3 is TGTGCCTGCATGAGGGGTTCTTCGGATGGCTACACCTTC. It translates to CACMRGSSDGYTF. Drawing the rest from reference TRBV30 and TRBJ1-2, the complete variable domain is SQTIHQWPATLVQPVGSPLSLECTVEGTSNPNLYWYRQAAGRGLQLLFYSVGIGQISSEVPQNLSASRPQDRQFILSSKKLLLSDSGFYLCACMRGSSDGYTFGSGTRLTVV.

The V call is TRBV11-3, the J call TRBJ2-2, with D possibly TRBD2 on 5 matching bases. Trimming removed 5 bases at V and 7 bases at J, with 11 bases between. The CDR3 covers 13 residues. The germline gives CDR1 SGHNT, CDR2 YENEEA. The CDR3 DNA follows: TGTGCCAGCAGCCCAGCGGTTGTCGGGGAGCTGTTTTTT. It specifies CASSPAVVGELFF.

The rearrangement joins TRBV4-2 to TRBJ2-1, with D tentatively TRBD2 (7 bases). Between the trimmed V and J ends, which lost 1 base and 8 bases, there was a span of 21 bases. CDR3 length equals 17 residues. Germline CDR1 and CDR2: LGHNA and YNFKEQ. CDR3 coding DNA: TGTGCCAGCAGCCAAGGCGGGGGCGGGGGAAATTGGGATGAGCAGTTCTTC. This gives the protein CASSQGGGGGNWDEQFF.

This sequence joins TRBV7-9 and TRBJ2-3, with a tentative D call TRBD2 (5 bases). The ends were cut back, 10 bases at V and 4 bases at J, with 12 bases in the middle. Germline-derived CDR1 and CDR2 are SEHNR and FQNEAQ (reference sequence). The CDR3 length is 12 residues. CDR3 sequence (DNA): TGTGCCACCGGCGAGGGCTCAGATACGCAGTATTTT. Its translation is CATGEGSDTQYF.

V usage is TRBV4-2 and J usage is TRBJ2-5, with a tentative D call TRBD2 (5 bases). V lost 0 bases, J lost 2 bases, and 19 bases lay in between. Germline V lookup: CDR1 LGHNA, CDR2 YNFKEQ. CDR3 length equals 18 residues. CDR3 nucleotides: TGTGCCAGCAGCCAAGAGCGGGCACGCACATGGAAACAAGAGACCCAGTACTTC. It specifies CASSQERARTWKQETQYF.

The chain uses TRBV6-5 and TRBJ1-1; D not certain. This CDR3 is 12 amino acids long. CDR1 and CDR2 from the germline V gene are MNHEY and SVGAGI. Trimming shortened V by 9 bases and J by 4 bases, and 12 bases separated the two germline ends. As DNA, the CDR3 is TGTGCCAGGAGAGGGTTCGGCACTGAAGCTTTCTTT. Translated, it gives CARRGFGTEAFF.